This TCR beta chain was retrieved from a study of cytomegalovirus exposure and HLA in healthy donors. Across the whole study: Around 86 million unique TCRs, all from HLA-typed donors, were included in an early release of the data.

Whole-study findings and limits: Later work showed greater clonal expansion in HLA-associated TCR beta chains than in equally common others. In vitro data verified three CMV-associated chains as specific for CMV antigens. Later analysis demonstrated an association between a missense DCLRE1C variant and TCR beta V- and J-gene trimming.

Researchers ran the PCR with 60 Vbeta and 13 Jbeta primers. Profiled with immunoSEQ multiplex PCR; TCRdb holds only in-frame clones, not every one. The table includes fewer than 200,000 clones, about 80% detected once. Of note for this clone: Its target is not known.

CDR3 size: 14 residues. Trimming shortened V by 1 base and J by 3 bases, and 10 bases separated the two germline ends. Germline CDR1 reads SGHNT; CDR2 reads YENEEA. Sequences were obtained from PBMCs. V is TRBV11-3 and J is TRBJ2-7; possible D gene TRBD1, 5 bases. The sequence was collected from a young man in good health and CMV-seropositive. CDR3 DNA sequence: TGTGCCAGCAGCTTAGCCGGCCAGGGCTACGAGCAGTACTTC. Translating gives CASSLAGQGYEQYF.